This TCR beta chain was recorded in a study of shared clonotypes between healthy human individuals. The CDR3 spans 15 residues. With V trimmed by 1 base and J by 4 bases, 5 bases remained unmatched. Germline CDR1 reads MNHNS; CDR2 reads SASEGT. The study, taken as a whole, reports: Across subsets, estimated richness was generally greater for naive than for memory populations.

Details on this clone: What it recognizes is unknown.

Study processing details: Owing to the provision of junction-only sequences devoid of quality scores by immunoSEQ, filtering differed. Libraries were prepared by immunoSEQ multiplex PCR; TCRdb keeps only in-frame clonotypes and omits some of them. Clonal size and the V and J genes are those of that table, whereas D and trimming came from the DNA. In the table there are fewer than 2.5 million clones, over 85% of which are singletons. This TCR was recovered from a man aged 18-30 years in good health. Some clones in this sample may be carry-over from other donors' samples. Specimen: naive CD4+ T cells from PBMCs. Subset meaning: CD45RA+ positively selected. The chain links TRBV6-1 to TRBJ1-2, with 8 bases that match TRBD1. The CDR3 reads CASSEGTGGPYGYTF. For the CDR3, the DNA is TGTGCCAGCAGTGAAGGTACAGGGGGACCCTATGGCTACACCTTC.